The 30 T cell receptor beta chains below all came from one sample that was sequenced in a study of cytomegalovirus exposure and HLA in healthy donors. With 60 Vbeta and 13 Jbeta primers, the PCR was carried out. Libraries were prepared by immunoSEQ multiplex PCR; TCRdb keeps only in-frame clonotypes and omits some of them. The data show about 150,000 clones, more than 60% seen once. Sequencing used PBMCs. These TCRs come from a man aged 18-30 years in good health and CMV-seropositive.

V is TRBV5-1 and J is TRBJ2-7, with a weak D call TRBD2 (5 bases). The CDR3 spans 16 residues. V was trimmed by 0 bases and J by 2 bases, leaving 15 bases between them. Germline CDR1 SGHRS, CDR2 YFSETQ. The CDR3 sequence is CASSLAGLPGTYEQYF. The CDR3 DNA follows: TGCGCCAGCAGCTTGGCGGGGTTGCCCGGGACCTACGAGCAGTACTTC.

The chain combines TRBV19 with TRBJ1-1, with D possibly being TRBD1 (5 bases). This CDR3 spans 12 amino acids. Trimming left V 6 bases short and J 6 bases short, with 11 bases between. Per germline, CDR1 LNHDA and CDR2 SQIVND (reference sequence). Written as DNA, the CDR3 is TGTGCCAGTAGCACGGGGGATTCTGAAGCTTTCTTT. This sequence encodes CASSTGDSEAFF. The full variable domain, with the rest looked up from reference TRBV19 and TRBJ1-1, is DGGITQSPKYLFRKEGQNVTLSCEQNLNHDAMYWYRQDPGQGLRLIYYSQIVNDFQKGDIAEGYSVSREKKESFPLTVTSAQKNPTAFYLCASSTGDSEAFFGQGTRLTVV.

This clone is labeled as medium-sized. The CDR3 protein is CASSVAQGSGSEQYF. For the CDR3, the DNA is TGTGCCAGCAGCGTAGCACAGGGGTCCGGCAGCGAGCAGTACTTC. This chain uses TRBV5-5 with TRBJ2-7; 7 positions match TRBD1. CDR1 is SGHKS and CDR2 is YYEKEE in the germline V gene (reference sequence). V dropped 4 bases and J dropped 6; count of bases not matched to a gene: 13. The CDR3 is made up of 15 amino acids.

CDR3 bases: TGCGCCAGCAGCAAAAACCCGGACAGCACTAACTATGGCTACACCTTC. It translates to CASSKNPDSTNYGYTF. The V call is TRBV5-1, the J call TRBJ1-2, with D possibly being TRBD1 (6 bases). The CDR3 runs 16 residues. Germline V gives CDR1 SGHRS, CDR2 YFSETQ. V was shortened by 4 bases and J by 0 bases, with 16 bases between the two germline ends.

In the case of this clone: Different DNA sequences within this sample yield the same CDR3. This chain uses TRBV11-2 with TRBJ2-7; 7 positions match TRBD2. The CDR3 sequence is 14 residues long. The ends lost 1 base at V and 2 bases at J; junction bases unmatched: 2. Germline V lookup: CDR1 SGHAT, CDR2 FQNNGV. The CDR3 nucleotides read TGTGCCAGCAGCTTAGCGGGAGGTGCCTACGAGCAGTACTTC. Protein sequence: CASSLAGGAYEQYF.

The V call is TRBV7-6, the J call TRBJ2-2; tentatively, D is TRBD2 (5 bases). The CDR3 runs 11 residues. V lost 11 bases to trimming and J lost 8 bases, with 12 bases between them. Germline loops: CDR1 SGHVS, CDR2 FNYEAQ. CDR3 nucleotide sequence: TGTGCCTCGGGGAGTGGGGGGGAGCTGTTTTTT. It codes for CASGSGGELFF.

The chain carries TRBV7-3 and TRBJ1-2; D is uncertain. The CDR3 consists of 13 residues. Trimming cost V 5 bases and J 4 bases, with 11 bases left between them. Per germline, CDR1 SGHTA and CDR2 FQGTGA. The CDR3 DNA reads TGTGCCAGCAGCACCTCGGAGGGCTATGGCTACACCTTC. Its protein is CASSTSEGYGYTF. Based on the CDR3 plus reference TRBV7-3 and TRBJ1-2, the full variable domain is GAGVSQTPSNKVTEKGKYVELRCDPISGHTALYWYRQSLGQGPEFLIYFQGTGAADDSGLPNDRFFAVRPEGSVSTLKIQRTERGDSAVYLCASSTSEGYGYTFGSGTRLTVV.

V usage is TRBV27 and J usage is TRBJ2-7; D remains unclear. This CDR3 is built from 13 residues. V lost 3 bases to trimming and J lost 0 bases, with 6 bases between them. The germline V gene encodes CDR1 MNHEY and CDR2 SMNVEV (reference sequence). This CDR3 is CASSLGRSYEQYF. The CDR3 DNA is TGTGCCAGCAGTTTGGGCCGCTCCTACGAGCAGTACTTC.

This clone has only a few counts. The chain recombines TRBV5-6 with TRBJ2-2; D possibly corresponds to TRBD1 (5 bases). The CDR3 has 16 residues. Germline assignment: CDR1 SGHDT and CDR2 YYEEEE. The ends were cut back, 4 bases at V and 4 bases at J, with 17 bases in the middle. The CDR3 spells CASSHRFGHPTGELFF. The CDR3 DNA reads TGTGCCAGCAGCCACAGGTTTGGCCACCCCACCGGGGAGCTGTTTTTT.

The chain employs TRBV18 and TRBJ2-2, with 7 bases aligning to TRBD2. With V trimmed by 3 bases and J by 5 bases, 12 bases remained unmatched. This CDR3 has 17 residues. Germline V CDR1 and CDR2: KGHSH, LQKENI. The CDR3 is CASSPRDSGRRTGELFF. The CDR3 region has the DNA TGTGCCAGCTCACCCAGGGATAGCGGGCGAAGGACCGGGGAGCTGTTTTTT.

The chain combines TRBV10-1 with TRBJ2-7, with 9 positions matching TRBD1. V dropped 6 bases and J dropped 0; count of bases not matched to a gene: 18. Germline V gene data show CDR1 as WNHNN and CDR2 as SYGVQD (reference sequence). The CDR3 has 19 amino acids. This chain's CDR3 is CASRAPGQGSPRTSYEQYF. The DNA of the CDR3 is TGCGCCAGCAGGGCCCCGGGACAGGGTTCCCCCCGGACCTCCTACGAGCAGTACTTC.

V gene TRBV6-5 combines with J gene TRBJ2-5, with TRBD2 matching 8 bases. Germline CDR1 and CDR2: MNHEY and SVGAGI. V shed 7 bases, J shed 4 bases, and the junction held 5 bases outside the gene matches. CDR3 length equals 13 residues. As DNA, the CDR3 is TGTGCCAGCACGGTGAGCGGGAGAGAGACCCAGTACTTC. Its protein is CASTVSGRETQYF.

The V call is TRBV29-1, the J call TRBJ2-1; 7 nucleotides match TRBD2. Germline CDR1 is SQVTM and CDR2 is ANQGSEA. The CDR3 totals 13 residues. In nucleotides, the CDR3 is TGCAGTGTAGCGGGTTACTCCTACAATGAGCAGTTCTTC. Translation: CSVAGYSYNEQFF.

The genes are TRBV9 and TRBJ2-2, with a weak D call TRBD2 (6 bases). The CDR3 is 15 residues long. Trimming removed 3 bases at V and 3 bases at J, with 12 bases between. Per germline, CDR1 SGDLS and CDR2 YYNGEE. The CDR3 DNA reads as TGTGCCAGCAGCGAGGGAGGAGGGTACACCGGGGAGCTGTTTTTT. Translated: CASSEGGGYTGELFF.

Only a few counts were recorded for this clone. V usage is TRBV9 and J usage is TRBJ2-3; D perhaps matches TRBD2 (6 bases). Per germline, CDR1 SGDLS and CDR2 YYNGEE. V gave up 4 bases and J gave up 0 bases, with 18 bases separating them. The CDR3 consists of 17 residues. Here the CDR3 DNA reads TGTGCCAGCAGCACAGACGCGGCGGGGATTAGCACAGATACGCAGTATTTT. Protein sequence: CASSTDAAGISTDTQYF.

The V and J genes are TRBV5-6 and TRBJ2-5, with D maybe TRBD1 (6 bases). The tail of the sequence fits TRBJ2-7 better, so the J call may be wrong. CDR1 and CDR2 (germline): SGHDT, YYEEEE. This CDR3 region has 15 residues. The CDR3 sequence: CASSVYEGVRYEQYF. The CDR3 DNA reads TGTGCCAGCAGCGTGTATGAGGGGGTACGCTACGAGCAGTACTTC.

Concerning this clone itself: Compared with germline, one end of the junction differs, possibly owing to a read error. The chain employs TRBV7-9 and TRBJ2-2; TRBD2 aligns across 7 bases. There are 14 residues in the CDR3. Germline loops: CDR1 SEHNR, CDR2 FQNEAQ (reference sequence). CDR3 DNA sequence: TGTTCCAGCACGGGAGGCACGAACACCGGGGAGCTGTTTTTT. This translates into CSSTGGTNTGELFF.

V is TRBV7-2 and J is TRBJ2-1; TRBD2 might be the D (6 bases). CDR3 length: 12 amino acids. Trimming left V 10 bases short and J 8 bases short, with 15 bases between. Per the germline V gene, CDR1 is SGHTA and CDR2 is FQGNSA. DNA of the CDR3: TGTGCCACTCGGAGGGGCGGGCATGAGCAGTTCTTC. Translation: CATRRGGHEQFF. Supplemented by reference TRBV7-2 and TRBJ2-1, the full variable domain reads GAGVSQSPSNKVTEKGKDVELRCDPISGHTALYWYRQSLGQGLEFLIYFQGNSAPDKSGLPSDRFSAERTGGSVSTLTIQRTQQEDSAVYLCATRRGGHEQFFGPGTRLTVL.

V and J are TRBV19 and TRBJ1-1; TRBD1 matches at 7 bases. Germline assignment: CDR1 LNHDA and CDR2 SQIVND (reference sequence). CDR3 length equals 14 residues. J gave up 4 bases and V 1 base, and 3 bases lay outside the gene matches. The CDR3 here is CASSIARGSTEAFF. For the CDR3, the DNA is TGTGCCAGTAGTATAGCCAGGGGGAGCACTGAAGCTTTCTTT.

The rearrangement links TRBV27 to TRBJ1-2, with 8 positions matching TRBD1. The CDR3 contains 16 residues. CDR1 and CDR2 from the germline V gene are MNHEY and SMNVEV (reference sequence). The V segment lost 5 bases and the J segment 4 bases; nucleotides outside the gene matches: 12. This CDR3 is CASSLRLGQGVYGYTF. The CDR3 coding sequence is TGTGCCAGCAGTCTAAGACTCGGACAGGGTGTCTATGGCTACACCTTC.

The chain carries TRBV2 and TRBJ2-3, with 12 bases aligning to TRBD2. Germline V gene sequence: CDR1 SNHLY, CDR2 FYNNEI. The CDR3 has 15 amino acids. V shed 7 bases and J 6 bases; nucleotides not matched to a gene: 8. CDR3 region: CASIGLAGRADTQYF. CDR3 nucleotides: TGTGCCAGCATTGGACTAGCGGGAAGGGCTGATACGCAGTATTTT. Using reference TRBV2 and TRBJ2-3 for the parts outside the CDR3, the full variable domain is EPEVTQTPSHQVTQMGQEVILRCVPISNHLYFYWYRQILGQKVEFLVSFYNNEISEKSEIFDDQFSVERPDGSNFTLKIRSTKLEDSAMYFCASIGLAGRADTQYFGPGTRLTVL.

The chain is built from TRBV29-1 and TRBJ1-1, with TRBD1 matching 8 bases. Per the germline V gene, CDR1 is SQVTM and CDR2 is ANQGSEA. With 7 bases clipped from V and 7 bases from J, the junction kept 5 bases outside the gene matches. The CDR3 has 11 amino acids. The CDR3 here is CSDRQGYEAFF. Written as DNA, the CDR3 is TGCAGCGACCGACAGGGGTATGAAGCTTTCTTT.

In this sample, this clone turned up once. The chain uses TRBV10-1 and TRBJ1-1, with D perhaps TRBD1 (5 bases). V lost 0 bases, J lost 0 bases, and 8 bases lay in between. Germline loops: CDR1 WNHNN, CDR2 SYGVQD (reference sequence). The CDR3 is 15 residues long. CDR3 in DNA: TGCGCCAGCAGTGAGTCGCGGGGGATGAACACTGAAGCTTTCTTT. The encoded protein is CASSESRGMNTEAFF.

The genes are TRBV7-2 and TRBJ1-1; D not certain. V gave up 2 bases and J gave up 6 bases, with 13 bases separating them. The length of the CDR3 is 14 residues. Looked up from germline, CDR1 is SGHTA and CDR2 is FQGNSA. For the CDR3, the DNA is TGTGCCAGCAGCTTACTGGGCTCAACCCCTGAAGCTTTCTTT. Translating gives CASSLLGSTPEAFF.

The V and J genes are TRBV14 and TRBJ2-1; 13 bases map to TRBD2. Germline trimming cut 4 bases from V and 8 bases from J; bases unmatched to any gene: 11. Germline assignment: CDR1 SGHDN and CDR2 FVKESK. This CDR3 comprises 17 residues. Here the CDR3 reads CASSPTLLAGGLHEQFF. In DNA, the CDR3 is TGTGCCAGCAGCCCAACCCTACTAGCGGGAGGGCTCCATGAGCAGTTCTTC.

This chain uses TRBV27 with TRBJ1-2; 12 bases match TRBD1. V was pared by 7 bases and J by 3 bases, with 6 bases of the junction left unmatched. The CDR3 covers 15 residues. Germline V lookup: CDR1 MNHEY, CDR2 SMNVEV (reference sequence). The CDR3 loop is CASKRGTGGDYGYTF. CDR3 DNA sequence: TGTGCCAGCAAAAGAGGGACAGGGGGCGACTATGGCTACACCTTC.

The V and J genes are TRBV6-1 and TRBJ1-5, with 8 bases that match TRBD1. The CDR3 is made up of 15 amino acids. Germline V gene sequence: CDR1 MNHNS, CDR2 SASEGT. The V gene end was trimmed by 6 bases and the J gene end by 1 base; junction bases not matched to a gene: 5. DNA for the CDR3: TGTGCCAGCAGATCGACAGGGGTAAGCAATCAGCCCCAGCATTTT. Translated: CASRSTGVSNQPQHF.

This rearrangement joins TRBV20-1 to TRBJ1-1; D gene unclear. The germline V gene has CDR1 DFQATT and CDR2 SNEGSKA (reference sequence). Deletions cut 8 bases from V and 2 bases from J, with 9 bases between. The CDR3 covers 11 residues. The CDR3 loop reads CSPEVNTEAFF. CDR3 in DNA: TGCAGTCCCGAGGTAAACACTGAAGCTTTCTTT.

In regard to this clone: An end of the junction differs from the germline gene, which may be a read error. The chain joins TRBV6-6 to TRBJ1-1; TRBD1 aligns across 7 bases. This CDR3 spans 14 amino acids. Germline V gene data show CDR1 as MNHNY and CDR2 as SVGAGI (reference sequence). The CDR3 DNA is TGTGCCAGCAGTCACTCGAACAGGGGCACTGAAGCTTTCTTT. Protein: CASSHSNRGTEAFF.

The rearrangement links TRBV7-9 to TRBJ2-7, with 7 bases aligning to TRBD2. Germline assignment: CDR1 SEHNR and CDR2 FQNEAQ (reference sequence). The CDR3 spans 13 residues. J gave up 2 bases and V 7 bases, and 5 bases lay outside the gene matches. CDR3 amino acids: CASTPSGAYEQYF. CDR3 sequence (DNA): TGTGCCAGCACCCCTAGCGGAGCCTACGAGCAGTACTTC.